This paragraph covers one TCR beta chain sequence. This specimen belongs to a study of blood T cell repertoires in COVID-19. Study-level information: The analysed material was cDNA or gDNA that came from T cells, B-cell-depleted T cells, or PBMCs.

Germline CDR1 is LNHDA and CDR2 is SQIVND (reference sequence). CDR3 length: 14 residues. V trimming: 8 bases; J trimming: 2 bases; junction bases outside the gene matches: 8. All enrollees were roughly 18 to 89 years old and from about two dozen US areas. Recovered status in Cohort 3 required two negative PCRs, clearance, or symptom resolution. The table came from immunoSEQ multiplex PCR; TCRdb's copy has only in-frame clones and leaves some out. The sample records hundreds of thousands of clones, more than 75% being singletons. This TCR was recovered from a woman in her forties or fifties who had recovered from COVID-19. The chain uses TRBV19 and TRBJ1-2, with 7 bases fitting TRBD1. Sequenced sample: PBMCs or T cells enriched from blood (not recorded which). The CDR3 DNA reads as TGTGCCAGTCGCCCTCTGGGACAGAACTATGGCTACACCTTC. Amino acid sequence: CASRPLGQNYGYTF.